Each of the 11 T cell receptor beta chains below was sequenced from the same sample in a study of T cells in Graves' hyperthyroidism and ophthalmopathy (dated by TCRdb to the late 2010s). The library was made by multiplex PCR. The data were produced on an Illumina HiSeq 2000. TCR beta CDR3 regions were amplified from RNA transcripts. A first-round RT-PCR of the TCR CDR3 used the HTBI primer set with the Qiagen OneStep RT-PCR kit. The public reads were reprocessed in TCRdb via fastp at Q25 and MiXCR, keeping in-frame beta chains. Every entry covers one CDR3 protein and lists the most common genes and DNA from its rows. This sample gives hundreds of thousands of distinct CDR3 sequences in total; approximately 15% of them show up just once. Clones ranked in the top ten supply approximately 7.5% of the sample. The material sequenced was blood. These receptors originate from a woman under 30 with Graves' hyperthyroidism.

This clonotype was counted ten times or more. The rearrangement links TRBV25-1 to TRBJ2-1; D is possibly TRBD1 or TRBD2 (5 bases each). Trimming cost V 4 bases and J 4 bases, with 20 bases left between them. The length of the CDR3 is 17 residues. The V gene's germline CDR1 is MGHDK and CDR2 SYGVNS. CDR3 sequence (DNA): TGTGCCAGCAGTGGGATCCGACTGGGGGATAGATACAATGAGCAGTTCTTC. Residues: CASSGIRLGDRYNEQFF.

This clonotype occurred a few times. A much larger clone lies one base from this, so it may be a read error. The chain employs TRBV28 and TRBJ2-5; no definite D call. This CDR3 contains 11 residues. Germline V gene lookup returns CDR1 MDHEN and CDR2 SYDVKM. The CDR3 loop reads CGSNLGETQYF. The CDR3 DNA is TGTGGCAGCAATTTAGGAGAGACCCAGTACTTC.

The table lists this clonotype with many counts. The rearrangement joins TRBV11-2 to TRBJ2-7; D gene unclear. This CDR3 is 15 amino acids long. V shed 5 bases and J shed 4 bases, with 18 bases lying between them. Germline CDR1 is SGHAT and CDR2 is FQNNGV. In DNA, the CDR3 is TGTGCCAGCAGCCCCAGTTGGGGTTCGGAGTACGAGCAGTACTTC. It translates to CASSPSWGSEYEQYF.

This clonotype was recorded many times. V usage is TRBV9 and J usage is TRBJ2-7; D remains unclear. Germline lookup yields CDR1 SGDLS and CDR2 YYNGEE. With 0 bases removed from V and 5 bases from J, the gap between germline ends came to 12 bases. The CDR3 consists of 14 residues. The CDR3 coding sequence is TGTGCCAGCAGCGTAGGTAACTCTGCGGACGAGCAGTACTTC. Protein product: CASSVGNSADEQYF.

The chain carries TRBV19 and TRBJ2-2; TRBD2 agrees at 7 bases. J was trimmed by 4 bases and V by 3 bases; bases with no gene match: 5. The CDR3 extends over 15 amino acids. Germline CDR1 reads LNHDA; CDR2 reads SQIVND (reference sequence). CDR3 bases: TGTGCCAGTAGTATCTTAAGCGGGGTCACCGGGGAGCTGTTTTTT. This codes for CASSILSGVTGELFF.

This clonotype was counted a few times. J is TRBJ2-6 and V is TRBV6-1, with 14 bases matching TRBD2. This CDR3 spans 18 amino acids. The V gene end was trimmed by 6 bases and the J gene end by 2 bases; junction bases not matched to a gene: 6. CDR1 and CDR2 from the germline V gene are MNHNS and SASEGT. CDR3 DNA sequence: TGTGCCAGCAGCGGACTAGCGGGAGGTTTTACTGGGGCCAACGTCCTGACTTTC. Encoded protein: CASSGLAGGFTGANVLTF.

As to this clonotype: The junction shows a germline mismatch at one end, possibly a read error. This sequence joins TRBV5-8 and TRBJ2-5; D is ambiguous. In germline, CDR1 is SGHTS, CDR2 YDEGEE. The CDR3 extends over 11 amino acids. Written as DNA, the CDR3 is TGCGCCAGCAGCCATGATGAGACCCAGTACTTC. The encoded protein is CASSHDETQYF.

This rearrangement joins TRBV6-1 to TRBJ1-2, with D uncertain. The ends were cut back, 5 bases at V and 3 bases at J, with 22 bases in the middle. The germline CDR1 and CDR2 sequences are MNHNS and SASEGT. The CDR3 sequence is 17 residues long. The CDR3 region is CASSRTSTPGSHYGYTF. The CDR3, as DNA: TGTGCCAGCAGTAGGACCTCGACCCCTGGGTCCCACTATGGCTACACCTTC.

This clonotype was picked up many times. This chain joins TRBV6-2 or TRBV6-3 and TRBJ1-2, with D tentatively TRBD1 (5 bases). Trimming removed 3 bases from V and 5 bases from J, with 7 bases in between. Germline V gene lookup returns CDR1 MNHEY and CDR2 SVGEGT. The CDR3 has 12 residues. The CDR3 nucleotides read TGTGCCAGCAGTTATCAGGGTTATGGCTACACCTTC. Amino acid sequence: CASSYQGYGYTF.

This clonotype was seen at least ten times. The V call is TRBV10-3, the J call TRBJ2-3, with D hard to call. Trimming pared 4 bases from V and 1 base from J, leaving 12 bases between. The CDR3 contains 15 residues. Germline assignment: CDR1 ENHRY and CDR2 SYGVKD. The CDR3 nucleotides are TGTGCCATCAGTGCCCCACGGAGAGGCACAGATACGCAGTATTTT. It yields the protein CAISAPRRGTDTQYF.

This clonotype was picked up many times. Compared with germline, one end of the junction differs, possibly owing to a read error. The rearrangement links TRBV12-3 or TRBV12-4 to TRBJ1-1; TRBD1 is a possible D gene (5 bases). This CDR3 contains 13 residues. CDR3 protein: CASGLGDLPEAFF. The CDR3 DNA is TGTGCCAGCGGTTTGGGGGACCTGCCTGAAGCTTTCTTT.